The 3 T cell receptor beta chains given below trace back to one sample, sequenced in a study of graft-versus-host responses after intestinal transplantation. Irradiated, violet-dye-labeled stimulators (roughly 200,000) were plated alongside roughly 200,000 CFSE-labeled responders. Produced via immunoSEQ multiplex PCR; TCRdb's table is partial and in-frame only. The profile shows about 12,000 clones, under 45% of them singletons. The sequencing used alloreactive CD8+ T cells from a mixed lymphocyte reaction culture, collected before intestinal transplant. Subset reported: CFSE-low proliferating T cells sorted from roughly 6-day pre-transplant mixed lymphocyte reaction (GvH or HvG direction). The receptors come from a human patient who received an intestinal transplant.

The gene calls are TRBV13 and TRBJ2-3; a weak D match, TRBD1 (7 bases). Between the trimmed V and J ends, which lost 2 bases and 1 base, there was a span of 13 bases. Germline loops: CDR1 PRHDT, CDR2 FYEKMQ (reference sequence). The CDR3 totals 16 residues. The CDR3 spells CASSLRSRGGTDTQYF. CDR3 in DNA: TGTGCCAGCAGCTTACGGTCCAGGGGGGGCACAGATACGCAGTATTTT.

V and J are TRBV11-2 and TRBJ1-2; tentative D call: TRBD1 (5 bases). Germline-derived CDR1 and CDR2 are SGHAT and FQNNGV. Between the trimmed V and J ends, which lost 3 bases and 3 bases, there was a span of 8 bases. This CDR3 has 13 residues. CDR3 sequence (DNA): TGTGCCAGCAGCTTTGCAGGGCACTATGGCTACACCTTC. Its translation: CASSFAGHYGYTF.

The sample holds a few counts of this clone. The V gene is TRBV4-2, the J gene TRBJ2-3, with TRBD2 matching 13 bases. Germline-derived CDR1 and CDR2 are LGHNA and YNFKEQ. Unmatched junction bases numbered 11, after V lost 3 bases and J lost 8 bases. The CDR3 is made up of 17 amino acids. The CDR3 DNA reads as TGTGCCAGCAGCCAGATGGGACTAGCGGGGAGGTGGGTTACGCAGTATTTT. Translated: CASSQMGLAGRWVTQYF.